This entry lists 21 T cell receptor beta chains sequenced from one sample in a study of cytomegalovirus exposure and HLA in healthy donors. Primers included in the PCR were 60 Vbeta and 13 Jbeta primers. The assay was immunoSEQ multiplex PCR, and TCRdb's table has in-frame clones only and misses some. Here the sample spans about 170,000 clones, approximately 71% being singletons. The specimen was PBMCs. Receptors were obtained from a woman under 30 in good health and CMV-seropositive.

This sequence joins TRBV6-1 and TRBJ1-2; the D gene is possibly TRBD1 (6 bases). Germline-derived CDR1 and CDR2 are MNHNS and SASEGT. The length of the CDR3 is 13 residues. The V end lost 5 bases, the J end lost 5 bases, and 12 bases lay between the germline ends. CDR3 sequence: CASSITGLYGYTF. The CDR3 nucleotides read TGTGCCAGCAGTATTACAGGGTTGTATGGCTACACCTTC.

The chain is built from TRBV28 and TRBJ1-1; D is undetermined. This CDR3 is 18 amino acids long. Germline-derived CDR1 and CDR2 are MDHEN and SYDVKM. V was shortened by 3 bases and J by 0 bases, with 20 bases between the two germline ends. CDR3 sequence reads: CASSLMGQAGALNTEAFF. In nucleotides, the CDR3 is TGTGCCAGCAGTTTGATGGGTCAGGCAGGCGCTTTGAACACTGAAGCTTTCTTT.

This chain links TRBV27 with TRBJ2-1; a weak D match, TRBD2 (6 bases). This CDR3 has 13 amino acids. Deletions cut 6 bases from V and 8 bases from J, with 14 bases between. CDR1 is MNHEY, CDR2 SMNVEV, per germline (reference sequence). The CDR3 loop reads CASRVTEGDEQFF. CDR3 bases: TGTGCCAGCAGGGTGACGGAGGGAGATGAGCAGTTCTTC.

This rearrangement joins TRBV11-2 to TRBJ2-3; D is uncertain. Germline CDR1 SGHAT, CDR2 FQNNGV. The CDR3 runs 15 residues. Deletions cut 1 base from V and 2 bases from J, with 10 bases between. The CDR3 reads CASSLVVATTDTQYF. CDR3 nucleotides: TGTGCCAGCAGCTTAGTGGTAGCCACCACAGATACGCAGTATTTT.

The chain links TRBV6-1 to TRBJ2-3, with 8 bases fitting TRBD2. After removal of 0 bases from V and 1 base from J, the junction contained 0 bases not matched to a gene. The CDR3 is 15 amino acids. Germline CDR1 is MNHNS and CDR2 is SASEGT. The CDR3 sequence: CASSEARGGTDTQYF. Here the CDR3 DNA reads TGTGCCAGCAGTGAAGCGCGGGGGGGCACAGATACGCAGTATTTT.

The CDR3 bases are TGTGCCAGCAGTTTATTCCGGGGAACTGAAGCTTTCTTT. This gives the protein CASSLFRGTEAFF. The chain has TRBV27 and TRBJ1-1; no reliable D call. The CDR3 length is 13 residues. Germline V lookup: CDR1 MNHEY, CDR2 SMNVEV (reference sequence). Trimming shortened V by 1 base and J by 5 bases, and 8 bases separated the two germline ends.

This chain's CDR3 is CASSDDGGGAGQFF. The CDR3 nucleotides read TGTGCCAGCAGTGACGACGGCGGGGGGGCCGGGCAGTTCTTC. The chain employs TRBV6-4 and TRBJ2-1; 9 nucleotides align to TRBD2. V was pared by 2 bases and J by 12 bases, with 8 bases of the junction left unmatched. The germline V gene encodes CDR1 MRHNA and CDR2 SNTAGT. The CDR3 spans 14 residues.

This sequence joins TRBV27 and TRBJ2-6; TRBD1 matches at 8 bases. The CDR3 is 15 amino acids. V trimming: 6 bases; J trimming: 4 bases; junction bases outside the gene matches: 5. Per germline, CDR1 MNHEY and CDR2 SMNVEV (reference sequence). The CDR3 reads CASSTTGVGANVLTF. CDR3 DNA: TGTGCCAGCAGCACGACAGGGGTCGGGGCCAACGTCCTGACTTTC.

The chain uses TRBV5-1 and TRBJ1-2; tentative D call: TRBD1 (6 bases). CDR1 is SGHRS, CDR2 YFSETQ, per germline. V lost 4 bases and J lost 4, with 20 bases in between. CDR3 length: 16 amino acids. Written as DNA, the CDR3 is TGCGCCAGCAGCCCCGACATAGGGGGGGGATCCTATGGCTACACCTTC. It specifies CASSPDIGGGSYGYTF.

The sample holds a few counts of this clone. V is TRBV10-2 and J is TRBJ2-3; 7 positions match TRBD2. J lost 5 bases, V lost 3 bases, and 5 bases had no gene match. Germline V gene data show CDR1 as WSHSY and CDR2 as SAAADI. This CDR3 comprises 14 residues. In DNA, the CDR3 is TGCGCCAGCAGTGACTTTAGCGGGCTAGATACGCAGTATTTT. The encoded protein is CASSDFSGLDTQYF.

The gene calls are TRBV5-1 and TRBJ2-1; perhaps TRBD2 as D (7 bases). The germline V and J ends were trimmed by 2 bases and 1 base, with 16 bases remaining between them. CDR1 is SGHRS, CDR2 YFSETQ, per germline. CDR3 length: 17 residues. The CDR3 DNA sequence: TGCGCCAGCAGCTTAAGGGGGGGCGAACGGTCCTACAATGAGCAGTTCTTC. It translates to CASSLRGGERSYNEQFF. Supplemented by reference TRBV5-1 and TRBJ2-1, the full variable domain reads KAGVTQTPRYLIKTRGQQVTLSCSPISGHRSVSWYQQTPGQGLQFLFEYFSETQRNKGNFPGRFSGRQFSNSRSEMNVSTLELGDSALYLCASSLRGGERSYNEQFFGPGTRLTVL.

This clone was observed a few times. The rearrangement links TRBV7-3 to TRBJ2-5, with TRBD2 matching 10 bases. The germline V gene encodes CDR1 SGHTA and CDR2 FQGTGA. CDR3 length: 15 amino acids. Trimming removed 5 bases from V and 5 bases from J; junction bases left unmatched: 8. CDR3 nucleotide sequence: TGTGCCAGCAGCCTAGCGGGGGCCAAAGGGGAGACCCAGTACTTC. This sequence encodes CASSLAGAKGETQYF.

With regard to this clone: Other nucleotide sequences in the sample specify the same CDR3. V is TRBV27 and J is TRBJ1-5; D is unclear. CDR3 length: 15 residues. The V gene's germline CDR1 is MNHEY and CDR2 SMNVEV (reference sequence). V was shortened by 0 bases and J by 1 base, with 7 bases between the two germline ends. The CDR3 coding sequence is TGTGCCAGCAGTTTATCGGCGGGGAGCAATCAGCCCCAGCATTTT. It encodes CASSLSAGSNQPQHF.

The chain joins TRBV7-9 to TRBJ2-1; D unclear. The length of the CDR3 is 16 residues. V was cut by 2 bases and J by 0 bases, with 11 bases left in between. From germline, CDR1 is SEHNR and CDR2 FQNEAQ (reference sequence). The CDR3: CASSLPSENSYNEQFF. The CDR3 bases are TGTGCCAGCAGCTTACCAAGCGAAAACTCCTACAATGAGCAGTTCTTC.

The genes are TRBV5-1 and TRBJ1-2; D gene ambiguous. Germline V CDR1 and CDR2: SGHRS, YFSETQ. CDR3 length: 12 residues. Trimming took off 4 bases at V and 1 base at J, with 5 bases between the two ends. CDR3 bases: TGCGCCAGCAGCCGTAGTAACTATGGCTACACCTTC. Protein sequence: CASSRSNYGYTF.

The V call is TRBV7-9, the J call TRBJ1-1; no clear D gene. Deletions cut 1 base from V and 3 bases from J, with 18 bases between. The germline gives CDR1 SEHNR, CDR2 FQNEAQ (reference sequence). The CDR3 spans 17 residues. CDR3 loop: CASSLDPLEGGDTEAFF. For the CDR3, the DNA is TGTGCCAGCAGCTTAGACCCCTTAGAGGGTGGGGACACTGAAGCTTTCTTT.

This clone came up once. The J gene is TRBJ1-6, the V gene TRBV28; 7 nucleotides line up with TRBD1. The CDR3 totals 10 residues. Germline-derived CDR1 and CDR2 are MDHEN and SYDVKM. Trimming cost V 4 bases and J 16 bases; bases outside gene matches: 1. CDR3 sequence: CASSSDRLHF. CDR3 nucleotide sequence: TGTGCCAGCAGTTCGGACAGGCTCCACTTT.

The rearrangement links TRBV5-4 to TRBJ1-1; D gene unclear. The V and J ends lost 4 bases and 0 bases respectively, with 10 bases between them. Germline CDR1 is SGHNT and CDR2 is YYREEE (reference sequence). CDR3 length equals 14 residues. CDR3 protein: CASSVSGMNTEAFF. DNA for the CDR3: TGTGCCAGCAGCGTAAGCGGAATGAACACTGAAGCTTTCTTT.

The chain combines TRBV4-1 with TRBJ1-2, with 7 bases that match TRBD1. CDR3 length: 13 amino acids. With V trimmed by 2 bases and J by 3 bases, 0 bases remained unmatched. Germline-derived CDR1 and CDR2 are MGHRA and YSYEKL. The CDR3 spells CASSQTGDYGYTF. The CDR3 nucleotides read TGCGCCAGCAGCCAAACAGGGGACTATGGCTACACCTTC.

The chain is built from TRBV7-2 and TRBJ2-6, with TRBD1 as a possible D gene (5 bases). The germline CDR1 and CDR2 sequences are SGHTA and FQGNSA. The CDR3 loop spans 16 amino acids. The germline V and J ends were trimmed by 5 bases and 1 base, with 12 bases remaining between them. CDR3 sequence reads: CASSLRQLSGANVLTF. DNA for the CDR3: TGTGCCAGCAGCCTACGACAGCTATCTGGGGCCAACGTCCTGACTTTC.

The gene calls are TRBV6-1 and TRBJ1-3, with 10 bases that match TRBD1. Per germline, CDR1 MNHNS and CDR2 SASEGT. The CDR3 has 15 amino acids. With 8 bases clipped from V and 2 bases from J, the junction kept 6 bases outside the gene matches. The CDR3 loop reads CASLSGQGAGNTIYF. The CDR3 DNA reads TGTGCCAGCTTAAGCGGACAGGGGGCTGGAAACACCATATATTTT.